The sequence of this T cell receptor (beta chain) was determined in a study of cytomegalovirus exposure and HLA in healthy donors. Germline CDR1 and CDR2: SGHNT and YYREEE (reference sequence). CDR3 length equals 14 residues. Trimming took 4 bases from V and 2 from J; bases not matched to a gene: 5. 13 Jbeta primers and 60 Vbeta primers were used for the PCR. Here immunoSEQ multiplex PCR was the method, and the copy in TCRdb shows in-frame clones only, minus some. The sample includes about 130,000 clones. The sequenced material came from PBMCs. The rearrangement joins TRBV5-4 to TRBJ2-7; 8 nucleotides align to TRBD2. The TCR originated in a man aged 18 to 30 in good health and CMV-seronegative. Here the CDR3 reads CASSNLAGTYEQYF. The CDR3 coding sequence is TGTGCCAGCAGCAACCTAGCGGGTACCTACGAGCAGTACTTC. Variable domain in full (rest from reference TRBV5-4 and TRBJ2-7): ETGVTQSPTHLIKTRGQQVTLRCSSQSGHNTVSWYQQALGQGPQFIFQYYREEENGRGNFPPRFSGLQFPNYSSELNVNALELDDSALYLCASSNLAGTYEQYFGPGTRLTVT.